This entry features one T cell receptor (beta chain) sequence. Its target is not known. The junction and the germline gene differ at one end; a read error may be behind it. The data were produced by immunoSEQ multiplex PCR, yet TCRdb's version contains in-frame clones alone and is incomplete. The top ten clones hold around 2.3% of a sample with roughly 28,000 clones, about 93% of them seen once. Time point: recipient sample about 28 days before transplant, after cytoreduction. These data belong to a study of T cell clonotyping in hematopoietic cell transplantation. The germline V gene encodes CDR1 SGHVS and CDR2 FQNEAQ. The CDR3 totals 16 residues. Study-level points and caveats: Few recipient clonotypes overlapped donors; over 97% were de novo at given depth.

The sample was peripheral blood mononuclear cells, taken before stem cell transplant. This receptor was identified in a man aged 50 to 60 with acute myeloid leukemia. Some clones in this sample may be carry-over from other donors' samples. The rearrangement uses TRBV7-8 and TRBJ2-6; D is perhaps TRBD2 (6 bases). Written as DNA, the CDR3 is TGTGCCAGCAGCAAGACTGGGGACTCTGGGTCCAACGTCCTGACTTTC. The encoded protein is CASSKTGDSGSNVLTF.